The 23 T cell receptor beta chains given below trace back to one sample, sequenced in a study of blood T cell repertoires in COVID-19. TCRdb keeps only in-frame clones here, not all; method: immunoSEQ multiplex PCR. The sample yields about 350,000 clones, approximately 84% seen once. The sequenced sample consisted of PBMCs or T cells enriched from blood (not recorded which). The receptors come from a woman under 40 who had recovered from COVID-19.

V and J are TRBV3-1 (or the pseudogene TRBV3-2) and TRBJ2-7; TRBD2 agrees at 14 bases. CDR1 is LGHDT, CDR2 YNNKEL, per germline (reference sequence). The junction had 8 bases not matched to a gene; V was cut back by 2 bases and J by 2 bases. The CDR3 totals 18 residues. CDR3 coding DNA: TGTGCCAGCAGCCAACCGACGGGACTAGCGGGGGCTACCTACGAGCAGTACTTC. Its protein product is CASSQPTGLAGATYEQYF.

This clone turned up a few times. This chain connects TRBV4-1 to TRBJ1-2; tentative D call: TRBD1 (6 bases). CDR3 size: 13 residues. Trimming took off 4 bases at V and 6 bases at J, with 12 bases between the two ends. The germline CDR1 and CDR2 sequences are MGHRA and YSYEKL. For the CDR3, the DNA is TGCGCCAGCAGCCTCTCACAGGGAGATGGCTACACCTTC. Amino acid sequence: CASSLSQGDGYTF.

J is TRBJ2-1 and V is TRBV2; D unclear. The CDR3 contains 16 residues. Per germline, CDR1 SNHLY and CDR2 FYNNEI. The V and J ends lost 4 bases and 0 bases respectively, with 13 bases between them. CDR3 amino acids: CASSVRVVSSYNEQFF. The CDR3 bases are TGTGCCAGCAGTGTTCGAGTAGTCTCCTCCTACAATGAGCAGTTCTTC.

The CDR3 reads CASSLWIAGGYNEQFF. The CDR3 coding sequence is TGTGCCAGCAGCTTGTGGATAGCGGGAGGATACAATGAGCAGTTCTTC. The J gene is TRBJ2-1, the V gene TRBV5-4; TRBD2 matches 10 bases. The CDR3 is 16 amino acids. CDR1 and CDR2 from the germline V gene are SGHNT and YYREEE (reference sequence). With V trimmed by 1 base and J by 4 bases, 5 bases remained unmatched.

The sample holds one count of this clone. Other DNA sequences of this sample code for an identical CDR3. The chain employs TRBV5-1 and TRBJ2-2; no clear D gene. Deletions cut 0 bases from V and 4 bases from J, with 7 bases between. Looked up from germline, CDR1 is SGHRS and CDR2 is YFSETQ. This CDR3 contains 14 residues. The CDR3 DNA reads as TGCGCCAGCAGCTTGGTACCGGGCACCGGGGAGCTGTTTTTT. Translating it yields CASSLVPGTGELFF.

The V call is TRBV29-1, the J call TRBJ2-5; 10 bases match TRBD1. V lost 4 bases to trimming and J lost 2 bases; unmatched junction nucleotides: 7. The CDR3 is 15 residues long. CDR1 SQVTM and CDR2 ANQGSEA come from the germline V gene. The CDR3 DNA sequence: TGCAGCGTTGGAAGACAGGGGGCTTTTCAAGAGACCCAGTACTTC. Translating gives CSVGRQGAFQETQYF.

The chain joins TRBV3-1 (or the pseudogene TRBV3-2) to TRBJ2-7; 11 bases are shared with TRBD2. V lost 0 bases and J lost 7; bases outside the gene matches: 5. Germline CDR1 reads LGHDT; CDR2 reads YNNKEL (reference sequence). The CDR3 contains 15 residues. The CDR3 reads CASSQETSGNSEQYF. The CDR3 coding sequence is TGTGCCAGCAGCCAAGAGACTAGCGGGAATTCGGAGCAGTACTTC.

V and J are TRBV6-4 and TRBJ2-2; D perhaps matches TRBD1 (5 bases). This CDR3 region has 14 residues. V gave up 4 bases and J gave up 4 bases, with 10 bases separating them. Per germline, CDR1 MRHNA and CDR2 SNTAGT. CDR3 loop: CASSVQGGTGELFF. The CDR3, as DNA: TGTGCCAGCAGTGTGCAGGGTGGCACCGGGGAGCTGTTTTTT.

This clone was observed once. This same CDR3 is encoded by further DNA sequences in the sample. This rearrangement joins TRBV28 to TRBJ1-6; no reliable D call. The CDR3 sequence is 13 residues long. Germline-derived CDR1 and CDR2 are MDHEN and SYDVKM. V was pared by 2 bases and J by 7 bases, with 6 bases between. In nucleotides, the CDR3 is TGTGCCAGCAGTTTACCCGCGAATTCACCCCTCCACTTT. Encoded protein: CASSLPANSPLHF.

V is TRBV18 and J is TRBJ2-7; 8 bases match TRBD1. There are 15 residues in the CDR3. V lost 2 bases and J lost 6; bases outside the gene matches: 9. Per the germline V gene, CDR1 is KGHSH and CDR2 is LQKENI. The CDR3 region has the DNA TGTGCCAGCTCACCAACCGGGACAGGACTCGGCGAGCAGTACTTC. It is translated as CASSPTGTGLGEQYF.

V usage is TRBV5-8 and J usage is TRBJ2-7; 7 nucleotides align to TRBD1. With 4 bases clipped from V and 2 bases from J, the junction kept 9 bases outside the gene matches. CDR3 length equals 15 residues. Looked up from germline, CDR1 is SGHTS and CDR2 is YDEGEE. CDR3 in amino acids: CASSPRGRSPYEQYF. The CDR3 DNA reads TGTGCCAGCAGCCCGAGGGGGCGGAGCCCCTACGAGCAGTACTTC.

For the CDR3, the DNA is TGTGCCAGCAGTGAACAACGACTGAGCTATGGCTACACCTTC. Residues: CASSEQRLSYGYTF. This chain joins TRBV2 and TRBJ1-2; no firm D call. The CDR3 loop spans 14 amino acids. Germline V gene lookup returns CDR1 SNHLY and CDR2 FYNNEI. V gave up 2 bases and J gave up 4 bases, with 11 bases separating them.

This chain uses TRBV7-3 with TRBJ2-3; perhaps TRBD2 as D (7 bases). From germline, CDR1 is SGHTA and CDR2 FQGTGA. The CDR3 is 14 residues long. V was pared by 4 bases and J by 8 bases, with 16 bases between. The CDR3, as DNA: TGTGCCAGCAGCTCCCGCGGGGGCCCCAGTACGCAGTATTTT. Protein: CASSSRGGPSTQYF.

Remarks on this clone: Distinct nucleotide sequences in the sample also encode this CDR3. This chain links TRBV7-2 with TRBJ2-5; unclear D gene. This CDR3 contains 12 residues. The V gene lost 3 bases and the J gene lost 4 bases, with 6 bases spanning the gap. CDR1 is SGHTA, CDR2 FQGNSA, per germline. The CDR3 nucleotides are TGTGCCAGCAGCTTCTCTAGAGAGACCCAGTACTTC. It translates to CASSFSRETQYF.

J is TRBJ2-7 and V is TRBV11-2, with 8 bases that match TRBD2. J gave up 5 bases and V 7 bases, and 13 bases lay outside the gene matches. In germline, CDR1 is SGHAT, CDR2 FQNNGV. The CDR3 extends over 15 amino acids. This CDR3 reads CASKLEGSGVNEQYF. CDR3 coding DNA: TGTGCCAGCAAGCTGGAGGGTAGCGGGGTCAACGAGCAGTACTTC.

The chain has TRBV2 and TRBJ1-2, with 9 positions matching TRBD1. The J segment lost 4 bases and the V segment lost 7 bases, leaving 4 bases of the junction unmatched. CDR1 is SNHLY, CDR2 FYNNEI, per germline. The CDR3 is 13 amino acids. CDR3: CASIATGGYGYTF. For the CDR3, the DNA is TGTGCCAGCATTGCGACAGGGGGCTATGGCTACACCTTC.

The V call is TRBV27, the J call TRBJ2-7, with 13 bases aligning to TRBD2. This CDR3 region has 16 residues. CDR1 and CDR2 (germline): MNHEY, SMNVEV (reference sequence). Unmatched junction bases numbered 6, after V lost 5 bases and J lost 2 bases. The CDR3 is CASSVRGLAGPYEQYF. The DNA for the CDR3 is TGTGCCAGCAGTGTAAGGGGACTAGCGGGACCCTACGAGCAGTACTTC.

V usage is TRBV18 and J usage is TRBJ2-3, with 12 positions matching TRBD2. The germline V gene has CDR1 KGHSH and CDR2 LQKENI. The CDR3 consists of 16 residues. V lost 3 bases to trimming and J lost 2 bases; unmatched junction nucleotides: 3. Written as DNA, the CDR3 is TGTGCCAGCTCACCGGGACTAGCGGGTCCCACAGATACGCAGTATTTT. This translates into CASSPGLAGPTDTQYF.

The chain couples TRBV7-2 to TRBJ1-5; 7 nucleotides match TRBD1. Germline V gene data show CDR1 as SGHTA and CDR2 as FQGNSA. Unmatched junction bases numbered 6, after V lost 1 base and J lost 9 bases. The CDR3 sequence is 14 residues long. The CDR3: CASSLEGALGPQHF. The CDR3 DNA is TGTGCCAGCAGCTTAGAGGGGGCTTTGGGGCCCCAGCATTTT.

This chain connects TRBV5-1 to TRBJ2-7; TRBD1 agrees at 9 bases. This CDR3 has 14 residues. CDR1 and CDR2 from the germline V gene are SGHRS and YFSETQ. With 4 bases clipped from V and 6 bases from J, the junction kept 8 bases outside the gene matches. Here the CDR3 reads CASSGRDRVSEQYF. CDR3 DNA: TGCGCCAGCAGCGGCCGGGACAGGGTATCCGAGCAGTACTTC.

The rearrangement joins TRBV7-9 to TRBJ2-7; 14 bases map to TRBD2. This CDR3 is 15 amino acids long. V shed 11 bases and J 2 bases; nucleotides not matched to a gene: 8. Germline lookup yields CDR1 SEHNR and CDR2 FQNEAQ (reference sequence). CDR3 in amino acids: CALGGLAGAPYEQYF. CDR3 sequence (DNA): TGTGCCCTAGGGGGACTAGCGGGGGCCCCCTACGAGCAGTACTTC.

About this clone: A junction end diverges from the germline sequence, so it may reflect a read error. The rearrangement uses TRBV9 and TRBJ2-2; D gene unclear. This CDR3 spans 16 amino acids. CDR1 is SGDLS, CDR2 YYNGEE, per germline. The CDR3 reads CASSATAFLNAGELFF. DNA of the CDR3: TGTGCCAGCAGCGCGACTGCTTTCCTGAACGCCGGGGAGCTGTTTTTT. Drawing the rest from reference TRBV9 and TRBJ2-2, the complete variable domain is DSGVTQTPKHLITATGQRVTLRCSPRSGDLSVYWYQQSLDQGLQFLIQYYNGEERAKGNILERFSAQQFPDLHSELNLSSLELGDSALYFCASSATAFLNAGELFFGEGSRLTVL.

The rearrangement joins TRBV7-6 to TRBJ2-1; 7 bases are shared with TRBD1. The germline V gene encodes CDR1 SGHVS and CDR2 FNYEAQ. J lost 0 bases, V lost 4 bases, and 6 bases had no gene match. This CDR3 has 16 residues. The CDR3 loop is CASSYQGVASYNEQFF. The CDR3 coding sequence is TGTGCCAGCAGCTATCAGGGGGTGGCCTCCTACAATGAGCAGTTCTTC.